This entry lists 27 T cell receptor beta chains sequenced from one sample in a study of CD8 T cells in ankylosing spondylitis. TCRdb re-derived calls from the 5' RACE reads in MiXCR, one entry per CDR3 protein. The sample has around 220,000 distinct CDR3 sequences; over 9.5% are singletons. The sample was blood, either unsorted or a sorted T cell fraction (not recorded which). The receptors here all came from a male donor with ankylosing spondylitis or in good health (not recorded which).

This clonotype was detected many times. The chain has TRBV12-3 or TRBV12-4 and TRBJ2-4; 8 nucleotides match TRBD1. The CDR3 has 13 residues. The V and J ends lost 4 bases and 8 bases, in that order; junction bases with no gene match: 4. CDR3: CASSSGRGHIQYF. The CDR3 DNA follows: TGTGCCAGCAGTTCCGGCAGGGGGCACATTCAGTACTTC.

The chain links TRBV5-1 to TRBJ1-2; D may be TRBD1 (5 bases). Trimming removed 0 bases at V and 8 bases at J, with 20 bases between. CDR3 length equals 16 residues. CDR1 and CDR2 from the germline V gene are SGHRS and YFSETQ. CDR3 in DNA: TGCGCCAGCAGCTTGGAGGCGCAGGGAGGGGCGGGCGGCTACACCTTC. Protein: CASSLEAQGGAGGYTF.

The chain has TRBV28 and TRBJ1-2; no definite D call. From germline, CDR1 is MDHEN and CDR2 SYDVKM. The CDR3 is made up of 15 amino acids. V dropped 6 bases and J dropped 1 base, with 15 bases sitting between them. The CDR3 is CASSPGGQRNYGYTF. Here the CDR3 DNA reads TGTGCCAGCAGCCCCGGTGGGCAGCGTAACTATGGCTACACCTTC.

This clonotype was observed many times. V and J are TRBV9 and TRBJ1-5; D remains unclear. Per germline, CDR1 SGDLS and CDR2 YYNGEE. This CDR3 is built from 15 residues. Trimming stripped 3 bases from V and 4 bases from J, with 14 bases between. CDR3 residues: CASSATSVPNQPQHF. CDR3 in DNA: TGTGCCAGCAGCGCGACCAGCGTCCCGAATCAGCCCCAGCATTTT.

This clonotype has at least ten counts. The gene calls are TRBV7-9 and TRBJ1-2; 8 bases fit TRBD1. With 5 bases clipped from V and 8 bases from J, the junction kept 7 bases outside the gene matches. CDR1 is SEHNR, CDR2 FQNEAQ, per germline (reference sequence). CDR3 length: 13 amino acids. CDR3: CASSLDRAFGYTF. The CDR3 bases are TGTGCCAGCAGCCTGGACAGGGCGTTCGGCTACACCTTC.

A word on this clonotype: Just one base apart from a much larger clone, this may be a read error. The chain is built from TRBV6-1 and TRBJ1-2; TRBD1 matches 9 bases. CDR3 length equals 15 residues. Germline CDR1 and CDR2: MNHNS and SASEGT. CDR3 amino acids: CASRPQGAIAYGYPF. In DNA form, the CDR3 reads TGTGCCAGCAGACCACAGGGGGCGATTGCTTATGGCTACCCCTTC.

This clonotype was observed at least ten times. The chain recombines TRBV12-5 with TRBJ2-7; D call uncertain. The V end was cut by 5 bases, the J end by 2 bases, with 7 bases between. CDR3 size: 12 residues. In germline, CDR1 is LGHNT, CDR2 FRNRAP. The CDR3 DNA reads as TGTGCTAGTGGTCTCCAGGCCTACGAGCAGTACTTC. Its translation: CASGLQAYEQYF.

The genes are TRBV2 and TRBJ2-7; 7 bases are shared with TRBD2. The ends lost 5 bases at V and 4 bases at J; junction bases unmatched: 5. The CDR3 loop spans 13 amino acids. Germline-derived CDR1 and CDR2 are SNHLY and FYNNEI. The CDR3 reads CASSSGDLYEQYF. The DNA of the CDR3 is TGTGCCAGCAGTAGCGGGGATCTTTACGAGCAGTACTTC.

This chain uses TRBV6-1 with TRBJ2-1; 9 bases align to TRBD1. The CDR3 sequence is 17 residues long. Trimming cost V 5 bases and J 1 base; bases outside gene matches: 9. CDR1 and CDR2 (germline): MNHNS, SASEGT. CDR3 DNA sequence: TGTGCCAGCAGTACACAGGGGGCGAAGGGGTCCTACAATGAGCAGTTCTTC. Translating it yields CASSTQGAKGSYNEQFF.

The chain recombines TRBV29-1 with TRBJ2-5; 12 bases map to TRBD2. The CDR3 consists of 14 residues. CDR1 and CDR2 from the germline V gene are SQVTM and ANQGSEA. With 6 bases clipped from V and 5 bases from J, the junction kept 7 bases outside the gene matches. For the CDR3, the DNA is TGCAGCGTCGCCGGACTAGCGGGGATCGAGACCCAGTACTTC. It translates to CSVAGLAGIETQYF.

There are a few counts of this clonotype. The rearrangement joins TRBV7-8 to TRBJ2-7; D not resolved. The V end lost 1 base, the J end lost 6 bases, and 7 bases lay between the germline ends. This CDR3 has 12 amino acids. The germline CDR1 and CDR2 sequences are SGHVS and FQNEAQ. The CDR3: CASSLEGVEQYF. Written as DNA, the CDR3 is TGTGCCAGCAGCTTAGAGGGTGTCGAGCAGTACTTC. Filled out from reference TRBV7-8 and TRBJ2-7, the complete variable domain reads GAGVSQSPRYKVAKRGQDVALRCDPISGHVSLFWYQQALGQGPEFLTYFQNEAQLDKSGLPSDRFFAERPEGSVSTLKIQRTQQEDSAVYLCASSLEGVEQYFGPGTRLTVT.

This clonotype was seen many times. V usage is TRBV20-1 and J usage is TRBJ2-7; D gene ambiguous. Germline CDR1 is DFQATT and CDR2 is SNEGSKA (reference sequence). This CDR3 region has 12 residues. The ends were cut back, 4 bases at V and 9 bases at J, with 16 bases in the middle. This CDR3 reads CSAKVSGELQYF. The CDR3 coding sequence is TGCAGTGCTAAGGTGTCTGGAGAATTGCAGTACTTC.

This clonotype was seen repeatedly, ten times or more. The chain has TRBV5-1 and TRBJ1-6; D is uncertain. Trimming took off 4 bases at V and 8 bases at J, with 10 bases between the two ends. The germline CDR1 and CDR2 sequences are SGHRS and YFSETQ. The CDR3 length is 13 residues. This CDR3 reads CASSLAGYSPLHF. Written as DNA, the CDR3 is TGCGCCAGCAGCCTCGCCGGGTATTCACCCCTCCACTTT.

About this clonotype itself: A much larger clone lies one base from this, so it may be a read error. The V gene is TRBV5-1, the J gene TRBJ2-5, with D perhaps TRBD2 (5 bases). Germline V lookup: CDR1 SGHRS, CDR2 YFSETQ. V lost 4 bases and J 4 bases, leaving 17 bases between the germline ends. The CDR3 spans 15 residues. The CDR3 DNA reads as TGCGCCAGCAGCCAGATACCCGGAGGACCAGAGACCCAGTACTTC. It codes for CASSQIPGGPETQYF.

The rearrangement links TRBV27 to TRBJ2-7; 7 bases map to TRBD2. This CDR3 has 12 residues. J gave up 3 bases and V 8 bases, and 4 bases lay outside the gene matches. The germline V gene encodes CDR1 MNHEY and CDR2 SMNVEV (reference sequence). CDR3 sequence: CASQGGSYEQYF. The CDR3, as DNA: TGTGCCAGCCAGGGCGGGAGCTACGAGCAGTACTTC.

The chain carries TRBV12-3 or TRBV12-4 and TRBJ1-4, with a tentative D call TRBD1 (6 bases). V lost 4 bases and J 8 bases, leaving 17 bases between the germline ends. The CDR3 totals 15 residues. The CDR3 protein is CASSSNRVDYEKLFF. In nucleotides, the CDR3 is TGTGCCAGCAGTTCCAACAGGGTTGATTACGAAAAACTGTTTTTT.

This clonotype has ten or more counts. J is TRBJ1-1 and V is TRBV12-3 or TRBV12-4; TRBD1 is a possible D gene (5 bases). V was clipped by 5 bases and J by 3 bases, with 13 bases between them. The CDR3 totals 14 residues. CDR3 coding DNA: TGTGCCAGCAGTCTCGGGACGGCCGACACTGAAGCTTTCTTT. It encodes CASSLGTADTEAFF.

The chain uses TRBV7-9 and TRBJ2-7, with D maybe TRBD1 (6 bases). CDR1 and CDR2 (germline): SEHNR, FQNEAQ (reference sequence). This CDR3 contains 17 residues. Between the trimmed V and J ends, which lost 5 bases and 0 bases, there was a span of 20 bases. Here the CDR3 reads CASSTTGEGVSSYEQYF. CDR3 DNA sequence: TGTGCCAGCAGCACCACAGGAGAGGGGGTAAGCTCCTACGAGCAGTACTTC.

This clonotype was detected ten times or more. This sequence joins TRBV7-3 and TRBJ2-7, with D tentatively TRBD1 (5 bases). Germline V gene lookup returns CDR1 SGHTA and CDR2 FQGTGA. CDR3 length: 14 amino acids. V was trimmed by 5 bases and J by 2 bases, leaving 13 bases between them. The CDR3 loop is CASSTGYPPYEQYF. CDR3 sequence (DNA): TGTGCCAGCAGCACAGGTTATCCCCCCTACGAGCAGTACTTC.

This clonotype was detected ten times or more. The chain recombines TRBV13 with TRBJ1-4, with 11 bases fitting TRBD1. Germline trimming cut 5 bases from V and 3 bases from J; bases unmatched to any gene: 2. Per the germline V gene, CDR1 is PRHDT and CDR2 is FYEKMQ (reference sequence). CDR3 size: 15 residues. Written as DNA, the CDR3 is TGTGCCAGCAGCACGGGACAGGGGGCTAATGAAAAACTGTTTTTT. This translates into CASSTGQGANEKLFF.

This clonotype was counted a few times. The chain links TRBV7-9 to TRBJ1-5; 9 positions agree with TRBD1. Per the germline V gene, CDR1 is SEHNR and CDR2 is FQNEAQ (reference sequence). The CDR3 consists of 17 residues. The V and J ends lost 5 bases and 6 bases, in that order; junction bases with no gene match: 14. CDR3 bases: TGTGCCAGCAGCAAGACAGGGGGGGATTGGGTAGGTCAGCCCCAGCATTTT. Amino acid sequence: CASSKTGGDWVGQPQHF.

CDR3 DNA: TGTGCCAGCAACTTAGCGGGGGGCTCGAGCTCCTACAATGAGCAGTTCTTC. Residues: CASNLAGGSSSYNEQFF. This sequence joins TRBV6-1 and TRBJ2-1; 10 bases agree with TRBD2. The V and J ends lost 7 bases and 0 bases, in that order; junction bases with no gene match: 9. Germline V gene data show CDR1 as MNHNS and CDR2 as SASEGT. The CDR3 length is 17 residues.

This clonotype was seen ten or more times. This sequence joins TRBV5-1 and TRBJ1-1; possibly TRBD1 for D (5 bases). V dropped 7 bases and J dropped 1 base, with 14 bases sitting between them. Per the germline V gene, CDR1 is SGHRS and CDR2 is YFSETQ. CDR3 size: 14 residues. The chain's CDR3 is CASGTGSENTEAFF. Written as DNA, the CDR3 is TGCGCCAGCGGGACCGGGTCAGAGAACACTGAAGCTTTCTTT.

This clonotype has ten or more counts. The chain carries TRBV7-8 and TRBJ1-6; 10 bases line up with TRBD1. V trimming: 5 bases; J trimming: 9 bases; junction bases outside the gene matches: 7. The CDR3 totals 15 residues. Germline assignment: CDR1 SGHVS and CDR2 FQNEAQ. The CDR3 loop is CASSDRGLRGSPLHF. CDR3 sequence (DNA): TGTGCCAGCAGCGACAGGGGGCTTAGGGGTTCACCCCTCCACTTT.

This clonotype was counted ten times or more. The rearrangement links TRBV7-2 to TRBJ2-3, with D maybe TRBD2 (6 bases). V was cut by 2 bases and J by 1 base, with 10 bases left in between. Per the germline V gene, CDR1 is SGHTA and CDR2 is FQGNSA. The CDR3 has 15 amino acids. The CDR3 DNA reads TGTGCCAGCAGCTTACAGCGGGTGGGCACAGATACGCAGTATTTT. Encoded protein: CASSLQRVGTDTQYF. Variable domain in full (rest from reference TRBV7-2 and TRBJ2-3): GAGVSQSPSNKVTEKGKDVELRCDPISGHTALYWYRQSLGQGLEFLIYFQGNSAPDKSGLPSDRFSAERTGGSVSTLTIQRTQQEDSAVYLCASSLQRVGTDTQYFGPGTRLTVL.

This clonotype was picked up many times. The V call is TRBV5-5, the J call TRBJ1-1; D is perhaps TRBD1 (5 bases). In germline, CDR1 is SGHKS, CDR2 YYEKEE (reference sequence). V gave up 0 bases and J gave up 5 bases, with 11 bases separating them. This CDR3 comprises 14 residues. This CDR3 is CASSLGGPGTEAFF. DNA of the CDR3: TGTGCCAGCAGCTTGGGGGGACCGGGTACTGAAGCTTTCTTT.

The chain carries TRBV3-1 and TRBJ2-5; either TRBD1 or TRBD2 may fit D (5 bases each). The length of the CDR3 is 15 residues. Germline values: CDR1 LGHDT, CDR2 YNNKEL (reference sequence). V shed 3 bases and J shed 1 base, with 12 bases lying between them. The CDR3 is CASSQYRDGQETQYF. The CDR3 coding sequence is TGTGCCAGCAGCCAGTACCGGGACGGCCAAGAGACCCAGTACTTC.